This T cell receptor beta chain was identified during a study of T cell responses to AZD1222 COVID-19 vaccine. General study findings and limits: Among AZD1222 vaccinees, only six or seven were seropositive at baseline. Unmutated variant regions are reportedly the target of nearly half of TCRs that are spike-specific.

This clone turned up a few times. The antigen is undetermined. The length of the CDR3 is 14 residues. Trimming took 4 bases from V and 4 from J; bases not matched to a gene: 3. The germline gives CDR1 LGHDT, CDR2 YNNKEL (reference sequence). Here immunoSEQ multiplex PCR was the method, and the copy in TCRdb shows in-frame clones only, minus some. This sample yields more than 95,000 clones, of which around 92% are seen a single time; 0.85% to 1.3% belongs to the top ten. This TCR was recovered from an adult in good health. The chain couples TRBV3-1 (or the pseudogene TRBV3-2) to TRBJ2-7; TRBD2 matches at 11 bases. The sequenced sample was peripheral blood, obtained on day 0 of AZD1222 vaccination. CDR3 coding DNA: TGTGCCAGCAGCCGTAGCGGGAGGGGGTACGAGCAGTACTTC. Protein product: CASSRSGRGYEQYF.